The 22 T cell receptor beta chains reported below all come from one sample, sequenced in a study of T cells after yellow fever vaccination. MiXCR, applied by TCRdb to the 5' RACE reads, yields one record per CDR3 protein. The table includes nearly 300,000 distinct CDR3 sequences, approximately 8% detected once. The sample consisted of CD4+ T cells sorted from PBMCs, taken 5 days after the yellow fever booster vaccination. The receptors originated from a man between 18 and 35 years old who received the YFV17D yellow fever vaccine.

The V and J genes are TRBV12-3 or TRBV12-4 and TRBJ2-5, with 11 bases lining up with TRBD2. This CDR3 contains 15 residues. With 5 bases clipped from V and 7 bases from J, the junction kept 9 bases outside the gene matches. CDR3 DNA: TGTGCCAGCAGTCCGTCCGGGACTAGCGGAGCGACCCAGTACTTC. It encodes CASSPSGTSGATQYF.

Many counts were recorded for this clonotype. V gene TRBV20-1 combines with J gene TRBJ1-1; 8 nucleotides align to TRBD1. The CDR3 has 14 residues. Unmatched junction bases numbered 6, after V lost 3 bases and J lost 3 bases. Germline CDR1 reads DFQATT; CDR2 reads SNEGSKA (reference sequence). The CDR3 DNA reads TGCAGTGCTAGGGCCGGGACAGGATACACTGAAGCTTTCTTT. Protein sequence: CSARAGTGYTEAFF.

This clonotype was observed a few times. In DNA form, the CDR3 reads TGTGCCAGCAGCTTACAGGGGGGCGGGGTCGGGAACATTCAGTACTTC. It yields the protein CASSLQGGGVGNIQYF. This rearrangement joins TRBV7-2 to TRBJ2-4; D might be TRBD1 (7 bases). The CDR3 has 16 amino acids. Per the germline V gene, CDR1 is SGHTA and CDR2 is FQGNSA. Trimming removed 2 bases at V and 7 bases at J, with 18 bases between.

This chain uses TRBV5-1 with TRBJ2-3, with D possibly being TRBD2 (5 bases). The CDR3 runs to 14 residues. CDR1 is SGHRS and CDR2 is YFSETQ in the germline V gene. Trimming shortened V by 6 bases and J by 4 bases, and 15 bases separated the two germline ends. DNA for the CDR3: TGCGCCAGCAAACGAGGAGGTGGCGCAGATACGCAGTATTTT. Translating it yields CASKRGGGADTQYF.

V and J are TRBV5-4 and TRBJ2-5; D not certain. Germline CDR1 reads SGHNT; CDR2 reads YYREEE (reference sequence). Trimming removed 0 bases from V and 5 bases from J, with 11 bases in between. This CDR3 region has 14 residues. CDR3 in DNA: TGTGCCAGCAGCTTGGGCGTGGGTTCCGAGACCCAGTACTTC. This gives the protein CASSLGVGSETQYF.

The genes are TRBV27 and TRBJ2-7; TRBD1 might be the D (5 bases). In germline, CDR1 is MNHEY, CDR2 SMNVEV (reference sequence). This CDR3 contains 14 residues. Trimming took off 5 bases at V and 0 bases at J, with 11 bases between the two ends. CDR3 nucleotides: TGTGCCAGCAGTAAAGGGGCTCTCTCCTACGAGCAGTACTTC. Encoded protein: CASSKGALSYEQYF.

The chain employs TRBV5-1 and TRBJ2-3; the match to TRBD2 covers 7 bases. This CDR3 comprises 15 residues. Germline CDR1 SGHRS, CDR2 YFSETQ. V gave up 4 bases and J gave up 4 bases; unmatched junction bases: 9. Written as DNA, the CDR3 is TGCGCCAGCAGCGCCAGCACTGGGGGGGCAGATACGCAGTATTTT. It is translated as CASSASTGGADTQYF.

The rearrangement uses TRBV18 and TRBJ2-3, with TRBD2 identical over 8 bases. Germline assignment: CDR1 KGHSH and CDR2 LQKENI. The CDR3 loop spans 16 amino acids. V trimming: 1 base; J trimming: 4 bases; junction bases outside the gene matches: 7. CDR3 loop: CASSPQASGRSDTQYF. CDR3 sequence (DNA): TGTGCCAGCTCACCACAGGCTAGCGGGCGCTCAGATACGCAGTATTTT.

This clonotype has just a few counts. V and J are TRBV10-1 and TRBJ2-7, with D unresolved. Trimming took off 4 bases at V and 6 bases at J, with 10 bases between the two ends. Germline-derived CDR1 and CDR2 are WNHNN and SYGVQD (reference sequence). The CDR3 sequence is 12 residues long. CDR3 sequence: CASSVITSEQYF. CDR3 DNA: TGCGCCAGCAGTGTCATAACCTCCGAGCAGTACTTC.

The rearrangement joins TRBV11-2 to TRBJ2-3; D is perhaps TRBD1 or TRBD2 (5 bases each). The CDR3 consists of 16 residues. The germline V gene has CDR1 SGHAT and CDR2 FQNNGV. V was pared by 5 bases and J by 8 bases, with 23 bases between. The DNA of the CDR3 is TGTGCCAGCAGCCAAGTAGGGGACCAACTCCGTGGTACGCAGTATTTT. This translates into CASSQVGDQLRGTQYF.

The chain couples TRBV7-9 to TRBJ1-2; tentative D call: TRBD1 (5 bases). V lost 2 bases, J lost 6 bases, and 13 bases lay in between. This CDR3 is built from 14 residues. Germline V CDR1 and CDR2: SEHNR, FQNEAQ (reference sequence). CDR3 DNA: TGTGCCAGCAGCTTAAAGGGGCGACGGAATGGCTACACCTTC. It codes for CASSLKGRRNGYTF.

This clonotype appeared many times. The chain links TRBV11-2 to TRBJ2-1; D ambiguous. Germline-derived CDR1 and CDR2 are SGHAT and FQNNGV. The CDR3 has 13 residues. The V gene lost 1 base and the J gene lost 5 bases, with 6 bases spanning the gap. CDR3 region: CASSLGRNNEQFF. For the CDR3, the DNA is TGTGCCAGCAGCTTAGGACGGAACAATGAGCAGTTCTTC.

The CDR3 region has the DNA TGTGCCAGCAGTCGACAGGGGATGGGTAATCAGCCCCAGCATTTT. Translated, it gives CASSRQGMGNQPQHF. The chain has TRBV12-3 or TRBV12-4 and TRBJ1-5; 8 nucleotides match TRBD1. The length of the CDR3 is 15 residues. V shed 5 bases and J 4 bases; nucleotides not matched to a gene: 7.

The V and J genes are TRBV5-4 and TRBJ2-1, with a weak D call TRBD2 (6 bases). Deletions cut 1 base from V and 4 bases from J, with 12 bases between. Per the germline V gene, CDR1 is SGHNT and CDR2 is YYREEE (reference sequence). This CDR3 has 15 residues. Written as DNA, the CDR3 is TGTGCCAGCAGCTTGAATGGCGGGGAGTACAATGAGCAGTTCTTC. The encoded protein is CASSLNGGEYNEQFF. Together with reference TRBV5-4 and TRBJ2-1, the CDR3 gives the full variable domain: ETGVTQSPTHLIKTRGQQVTLRCSSQSGHNTVSWYQQALGQGPQFIFQYYREEENGRGNFPPRFSGLQFPNYSSELNVNALELDDSALYLCASSLNGGEYNEQFFGPGTRLTVL.

This rearrangement joins TRBV28 to TRBJ1-2; 8 positions match TRBD1. J gave up 4 bases and V 3 bases, and 4 bases lay outside the gene matches. The germline V gene encodes CDR1 MDHEN and CDR2 SYDVKM. The CDR3 is 14 amino acids. This CDR3 reads CASSLDRDAYGYTF. The CDR3 DNA follows: TGTGCCAGCAGTTTGGACAGGGATGCCTATGGCTACACCTTC.

J is TRBJ2-7 and V is TRBV6-5; D is unresolved. Germline V gives CDR1 MNHEY, CDR2 SVGAGI. The CDR3 contains 14 residues. Trimming removed 5 bases from V and 7 bases from J, with 18 bases in between. The CDR3 sequence is CASSAYGELEEQYF. For the CDR3, the DNA is TGTGCCAGCAGTGCATATGGAGAACTGGAGGAGCAGTACTTC.

This clonotype was seen ten or more times. This chain joins TRBV5-4 and TRBJ1-1; 10 positions match TRBD1. The CDR3 sequence is 15 residues long. Germline V gene sequence: CDR1 SGHNT, CDR2 YYREEE (reference sequence). V shed 2 bases and J 5 bases; nucleotides not matched to a gene: 6. The CDR3: CASSLRDRGETEAFF. CDR3 in DNA: TGTGCCAGCAGCTTAAGGGACAGGGGCGAGACTGAAGCTTTCTTT.

This clonotype was seen a few times. The chain combines TRBV29-1 with TRBJ2-3; 8 positions agree with TRBD1. CDR1 is SQVTM, CDR2 ANQGSEA, per germline. This CDR3 comprises 13 residues. V dropped 3 bases and J dropped 4; count of bases not matched to a gene: 3. The CDR3 here is CSVDRGRADTQYF. Written as DNA, the CDR3 is TGCAGCGTTGACAGGGGGCGAGCAGATACGCAGTATTTT.

This clonotype was counted at least ten times. The chain carries TRBV9 and TRBJ2-7, with TRBD1 matching over 7 bases. CDR1 SGDLS and CDR2 YYNGEE come from the germline V gene. This CDR3 spans 17 amino acids. Trimming cost V 0 bases and J 0 bases; bases outside gene matches: 9. Here the CDR3 DNA reads TGTGCCAGCAGCGTAGAACTTGACAGGGCAAGCTCCTACGAGCAGTACGTC. Its protein is CASSVELDRASSYEQYV.

A few counts support this clonotype. The chain links TRBV27 to TRBJ2-5; a possible D gene is TRBD1 (6 bases). Germline V CDR1 and CDR2: MNHEY, SMNVEV (reference sequence). The CDR3 is made up of 14 amino acids. V was shortened by 2 bases and J by 5 bases, with 12 bases between the two germline ends. CDR3 protein: CASSLRTGWETQYF. The CDR3 DNA reads TGTGCCAGCAGTTTAAGAACAGGGTGGGAGACCCAGTACTTC.

This clonotype was counted between two and nine times. The chain has TRBV5-6 and TRBJ2-7; 10 nucleotides line up with TRBD1. CDR1 is SGHDT and CDR2 is YYEEEE in the germline V gene. CDR3 length equals 14 residues. V lost 5 bases, J lost 3 bases, and 5 bases stayed unmatched. For the CDR3, the DNA is TGTGCCAGCAGGGGACAGGGGAGGTACTACGAGCAGTACTTC. Its protein is CASRGQGRYYEQYF.

This clonotype was detected only a few times. The J gene is TRBJ2-1, the V gene TRBV5-1, with D perhaps matching TRBD1 or TRBD2 (5 bases each). This CDR3 region has 14 residues. Germline V CDR1 and CDR2: SGHRS, YFSETQ. V lost 0 bases to trimming and J lost 6 bases, with 10 bases between them. The CDR3 here is CASSLGPGRNEQFF. The CDR3 DNA sequence: TGCGCCAGCAGCTTGGGGCCGGGACGCAATGAGCAGTTCTTC. Using reference TRBV5-1 and TRBJ2-1 for the parts outside the CDR3, the full variable domain is KAGVTQTPRYLIKTRGQQVTLSCSPISGHRSVSWYQQTPGQGLQFLFEYFSETQRNKGNFPGRFSGRQFSNSRSEMNVSTLELGDSALYLCASSLGPGRNEQFFGPGTRLTVL.